This TCR beta chain was sequenced for a study of blood T cell repertoires in COVID-19. Study at large: Samples taken during acute and convalescent COVID-19 were collected in the United States, Italy and Spain. T cells, B-cell-depleted T cells, or PBMCs supplied cDNA or gDNA.

J gave up 3 bases and V 2 bases, and 3 bases lay outside the gene matches. The CDR3 extends over 15 amino acids. Germline CDR1 and CDR2: MGHRA and YSYEKL. Original methodology: Amplification of reference gene primers was used by the study to estimate nucleated cell counts. Repertoires were generated with immunoSEQ multiplex PCR, while TCRdb's copy carries only in-frame clones and drops some. V and J calls and clone size are copied from that table; D and trimming were computed from the DNA. The sample carries about 47,000 clones, 84% recorded once. The V gene is TRBV4-1, the J gene TRBJ2-1, with TRBD1 identical over 8 bases. This receptor was obtained from a man aged 60 to 69 with acute or convalescent COVID-19. Material: peripheral blood. The CDR3 protein is CASSQLGTGYNEQFF. The DNA of the CDR3 is TGCGCCAGCAGCCAATTAGGGACAGGCTACAATGAGCAGTTCTTC.